This is a list of T cell receptor beta chains from one sample in a study of human T cells and chemical hapten exposure. TCRdb passed the RACE reads through MiXCR, listing each CDR3 protein once. Of around 300,000 distinct CDR3 sequences in the sample, approximately 6.3% are singletons; the top ten hold more than 7%. The specimen was whole blood, collected in connection with sensitization to the hapten diphenylcyclopropenone (DPC). All receptors derive from a woman between 18 and 30 years old with alopecia areata. Some clones in this sample may be carry-over from other donors' samples. Both conserved end residues are part of each CDR3.

cdr3_aa v_call cdr3_length
CAGAPFKETQYF TRBV6-1 12
CAISESSLITDNEQFF TRBV10-3 16
CASRAPQEPEAFF TRBV5-1 13
CATSHGRGGPGDTQYF TRBV15 16
CASSLLWKGSPGNTIYF TRBV4-3 17
CSAFHRGEYAKNIQYF TRBV20-1 16
CASRSRGFMNTEAFF TRBV5-5 15
CASSLRQGSSYNEQFF TRBV27 16
CSARSPLQPSGYTF TRBV20-1 14
CARRENYGYTF TRBV28 11
CAISMGQGLNQPQHF TRBV10-3 15
CASSLAEWGPNEQFF TRBV5-1 15
CASRMEGAGANVLTF TRBV6-5 15
CSSGEAADTQYF TRBV29-1 12
CASSLGSAGLNSPLHF TRBV12-3/TRBV12-4 16
CASRPLPGTDLGADTQYF TRBV7-9 18
CASSLQTSPLHF TRBV6-2/TRBV6-3 12
CASSSLAGDLRRTDTQYF TRBV7-9 18
CASSLASFQPQHF TRBV12-3/TRBV12-4 13
CASSLGGGDEQFF TRBV3-1 13
CASSPTGEDSPLHF TRBV18 14
CASSPGLHTEAFF TRBV12-3/TRBV12-4 13
CASSYSSTLNYGYTF TRBV6-5 15
CASSPQTDFNQPQHF TRBV7-8 15
CASRATQTNSPLHF TRBV28 14
CASSLGPAYYEQYF TRBV27 14